Sequencing of this TCR beta chain was carried out in a study of cytomegalovirus exposure and HLA in healthy donors. Study-wide points: The study labeled 150 or so TCR beta chains cytomegalovirus-associated. Most TCR sequences proved rare, with some public TCRs found in many donors.

PCR amplification relied on 60 Vbeta primers (plus 13 Jbeta primers). Here immunoSEQ multiplex PCR was the method, and the copy in TCRdb shows in-frame clones only, minus some. The table has approximately 190,000 clones, 77% seen once. V shed 4 bases and J 0 bases; nucleotides not matched to a gene: 5. Germline CDR1 and CDR2: MNHNY and SVGAGI (reference sequence). CDR3 length: 16 residues. In regard to this clone: Its antigen is still unknown.

This chain joins TRBV6-6 and TRBJ2-1, with 8 positions matching TRBD1. This receptor was obtained from a woman in her twenties or thirties in good health and CMV-seropositive. What was sequenced was PBMCs. CDR3 sequence: CASSFDRGSSYNEQFF. The CDR3 nucleotides read TGTGCCAGCAGTTTCGACAGGGGAAGCTCCTACAATGAGCAGTTCTTC.